This is a list of T cell receptor beta chains from one sample in a study of T-cell memory formation after mild COVID-19. TCRdb used MiXCR to reprocess the 5' RACE reads, holding one entry per CDR3 protein. The table records approximately 250,000 distinct CDR3 sequences, over 15% of them present only once. The sequenced sample consisted of PBMCs or a T cell subset sorted from them (not recorded which). Receptors were obtained from a man aged 18 to 30 who had mild COVID-19 (a few samples of this study predate the infection). Cell type and time point are not known. The CDR3 runs from the conserved cysteine through the conserved F or W. The D gene is left open where the match is weak. For some rows the clone size is stated as once, few or many, or as a class when expanded; others skip it.

clone size | J gene | V gene | D gene | CDR3 DNA | CDR3 protein
NA | TRBJ1-4 | TRBV3-1 | NA | TGTGCCAGCAGCTATAAACAGGGAAGGCGATTTGAAAAACTGTTTTTT | CASSYKQGRRFEKLFF
NA | TRBJ1-5 | TRBV7-2 | TRBD1 | TGTGCCAGCAGTTTAGACAGGGGAAGGGGTCAGCCCCAGCATTTT | CASSLDRGRGQPQHF
NA | TRBJ2-5 | TRBV25-1 | NA | TGTGCCAGCAGTGCTCCCACGCAGGGGAGGTGGGAGACCCAGTACTTC | CASSAPTQGRWETQYF
NA | TRBJ2-6 | TRBV6-5 | TRBD1 | TGTGCCAGCAGTCACCTACCGGGACAGGGGAGCGGGGCCAACGTCCTGACTTTC | CASSHLPGQGSGANVLTF
NA | TRBJ1-1 | TRBV4-3 | TRBD1 | TGCGCCAGCAGCCTGGAACAGGGGGTTTATTATGAAGCTTTCTTT | CASSLEQGVYYEAFF
many | TRBJ2-7 | TRBV4-1 | NA | TGCGCCAGCAGCCCCCTGGAAACTACGGCAGCCTACGAGCAGTACTTC | CASSPLETTAAYEQYF
NA | TRBJ1-1 | TRBV11-3 | NA | TGTGCCAGCAGCTCTCAGGGGACTGAAGCTTTCTTT | CASSSQGTEAFF
NA | TRBJ1-2 | TRBV12-3/TRBV12-4 | NA | TGTGCCAGCACCCCGGGCCACCGCGTAGGGTATGGCTACACCTTC | CASTPGHRVGYGYTF
few | TRBJ1-2 | TRBV6-2/TRBV6-3 | NA | TGTGCCAGCAGTTACCCGACAAGAAACTATGGCTACACCTTC | CASSYPTRNYGYTF
NA | TRBJ1-6 | TRBV25-1 | TRBD1 | TGTGCCAGCAGTGGTGACAGGGGTAATTCACCCCTCCACTTT | CASSGDRGNSPLHF
few | TRBJ2-5 | TRBV12-5 | TRBD1 | TGTGCTAGTGGTTCGTCCCGGGACAGGCTGGGATCCGAGACCCAGTACTTC | CASGSSRDRLGSETQYF
NA | TRBJ2-7 | TRBV27 | TRBD2 | TGTGCCAGCAGTTCGTACCCGGGACTAGCGGGGGCGAGCCCCTACGAGCAGTACTTC | CASSSYPGLAGASPYEQYF
NA | TRBJ1-1 | TRBV10-3 | NA | TGTGCCATCAGTCAGACAGAGAACACTGAAGCTTTCTTT | CAISQTENTEAFF
NA | TRBJ2-1 | TRBV7-9 | NA | TGTGCCAGCTTCCCCCGTGGCGGGGTGAGCTCCTACAATGAGCAGTTCTTC | CASFPRGGVSSYNEQFF
NA | TRBJ2-1 | TRBV27 | TRBD2 | TGTGCCAGCAGTGCCAGCGGGGGGGCCGTGGGAATCGGGTACAATGAGCAGTTCTTC | CASSASGGAVGIGYNEQFF
NA | TRBJ1-5 | TRBV6-2/TRBV6-3 | TRBD1 | TGTGCCAGCACCCCGACAGGGGCGGGCAATCAGCCCCAGCATTTT | CASTPTGAGNQPQHF
few | TRBJ2-7 | TRBV12-3/TRBV12-4 | NA | TGTGCCAGCAGTGCCGGGACATTGAGCGGGTACGAGCAGTACTTC | CASSAGTLSGYEQYF
NA | TRBJ2-3 | TRBV5-1 | TRBD1 | TGCGCCAGCAGCCTACCGGACAGGGACCGGTTGATAGATACGCAGTATTTT | CASSLPDRDRLIDTQYF
NA | TRBJ2-5 | TRBV29-1 | TRBD2 | TGCAGCGTCGCGGGGGGCCGGCAAGAGACCCAGTACTTC | CSVAGGRQETQYF
NA | TRBJ2-3 | TRBV11-2 | NA | TGTGCCAGCACCCCAATTTTAGCTGATACGCAGTATTTT | CASTPILADTQYF
many | TRBJ1-6 | TRBV6-5 | NA | TGTGCCAGCAGTTACACGGTATCCTCACCCCTCCACTTT | CASSYTVSSPLHF
NA | TRBJ1-2 | TRBV13 | NA | TGTGCCAGCAGCTTCGTTCCCGCCCATGGCTACACCTTC | CASSFVPAHGYTF
NA | TRBJ2-1 | TRBV27 | NA | TGTGCCAGCAGTTTCTCGGGGGGCCGCGATGAGCAGTTCTTC | CASSFSGGRDEQFF
NA | TRBJ1-1 | TRBV6-2/TRBV6-3 | NA | TGTGCCAGCCGGTGGAGGGACACTGAAGCTTTCTTT | CASRWRDTEAFF
NA | TRBJ2-5 | TRBV5-1 | NA | TGCGCCAGCAGCTTGGGACTAAAGTACCAAGAGACCCAGTACTTC | CASSLGLKYQETQYF
NA | TRBJ2-5 | TRBV20-1 | NA | TGCAGTGCTAGAGGCCCGGGGGCCCAAGAGACCCAGTACTTC | CSARGPGAQETQYF
NA | TRBJ2-1 | TRBV2 | NA | TGTGCCAGCAGTGAAGCTTGGGGAGGTGAGCAGTTCTTC | CASSEAWGGEQFF
NA | TRBJ2-7 | TRBV4-3 | NA | TGCGCCAGCAGCCAAGAATTGACCGGGGCAGGCACCCTCTACGAGCAGTACTTC | CASSQELTGAGTLYEQYF
NA | TRBJ2-3 | TRBV7-2 | NA | TGTGCCAGCAGCTTAGGGCAGGTCCACACAGATACGCAGTATTTT | CASSLGQVHTDTQYF
few | TRBJ1-2 | TRBV7-9 | NA | TGTGCCAGCAGCACTTTCGGGGGGACGCTTACGAGGGGCTCCTATGGCTACACCTTC | CASSTFGGTLTRGSYGYTF
NA | TRBJ1-3 | TRBV20-1 | NA | TGCAGTGCTAGAGATCCAGGGGCTGGAAACACCATATATTTT | CSARDPGAGNTIYF
NA | TRBJ1-1 | TRBV7-2 | TRBD1 | TGTGCCAGCAGCTTAGCCCACAGGGGTTCTGAAGCTTTCTTT | CASSLAHRGSEAFF
NA | TRBJ2-3 | TRBV12-3/TRBV12-4 | TRBD2 | TGTGCCACCGCATCAATAGCGGGAGATACGCAGTATTTT | CATASIAGDTQYF
NA | TRBJ2-2 | TRBV10-3 | NA | TGTGCCATCACCGCGGGGACAGATACGAACACCGGGGAGCTGTTTTTT | CAITAGTDTNTGELFF
few | TRBJ1-1 | TRBV20-1 | NA | TGCAGTGCTGGGGAATCTGGAATGAACACTGAAGCTTTCTTT | CSAGESGMNTEAFF
NA | TRBJ2-3 | TRBV12-3/TRBV12-4 | NA | TGTGCCAGTGCAGGGGGGACAGATACGCAGTATTTT | CASAGGTDTQYF
few | TRBJ2-2 | TRBV5-1 | NA | TGCGCCAGCAGCTGGGACATCAGGGAGCTGTTTTTT | CASSWDIRELFF